The 9 T cell receptor beta chains reported below all come from one sample, sequenced in a study of cytomegalovirus exposure and HLA in healthy donors. PCR employed 60 Vbeta and 13 Jbeta primers. Clones were sequenced by immunoSEQ multiplex PCR, and TCRdb holds only the in-frame ones, with some missing. This table holds 150,000 to 200,000 clones, 65% to 85% found once. The specimen sequenced was PBMCs. The receptors were gathered from a girl between 5 and 17 years old in good health and CMV-seropositive.

The chain carries TRBV6-5 and TRBJ2-5, with D possibly being TRBD2 (5 bases). Germline lookup yields CDR1 MNHEY and CDR2 SVGAGI. This CDR3 region has 16 residues. Trimming removed 4 bases from V and 1 base from J, with 16 bases in between. Here the CDR3 reads CASSSPGSIGQETQYF. The CDR3 coding sequence is TGTGCCAGCAGTTCCCCGGGGTCGATCGGCCAAGAGACCCAGTACTTC.

The V call is TRBV23-1, the J call TRBJ2-2, with a possible D match to TRBD1 (8 bases). TRBV23-1 is an ORF for which the function is uncertain. This CDR3 has 19 residues. V was cut by 2 bases and J by 3 bases, with 22 bases left in between. The DNA for the CDR3 is TGCGCCAGCAGTCAAAGCGGGACAGGTGGGGGAAAGGACACCGGGGAGCTGTTTTTT. Amino acids: CASSQSGTGGGKDTGELFF.

V is TRBV5-1 and J is TRBJ1-5; D may be TRBD1 (6 bases). V lost 0 bases and J 5 bases, leaving 12 bases between the germline ends. Germline V gives CDR1 SGHRS, CDR2 YFSETQ. CDR3 size: 15 residues. CDR3 nucleotide sequence: TGCGCCAGCAGCTTGGTGGGGGGGCCAGATCAGCCCCAGCATTTT. Translated, it gives CASSLVGGPDQPQHF.

The chain combines TRBV5-4 with TRBJ2-1; TRBD2 agrees at 9 bases. This CDR3 is built from 17 residues. CDR1 and CDR2 from the germline V gene are SGHNT and YYREEE (reference sequence). The J segment lost 6 bases and the V segment lost 4 bases, leaving 14 bases of the junction unmatched. CDR3 DNA: TGTGCCAGCAGCCTAAGGATAGCGGGAGTACCTAGCAATGAGCAGTTCTTC. Its protein is CASSLRIAGVPSNEQFF.

This clone has a single count. The rearrangement joins TRBV10-3 to TRBJ1-1; D perhaps matches TRBD1 (5 bases). The CDR3 extends over 21 amino acids. V was clipped by 4 bases and J by 4 bases, with 34 bases between them. Germline V gives CDR1 ENHRY, CDR2 SYGVKD. DNA for the CDR3: TGTGCCATCAGTGCGGGTCGGCAGGGCGGGATTTCGGCCCATGGGATCACTGAAGCTTTCTTT. Residues: CAISAGRQGGISAHGITEAFF.

The chain is built from TRBV7-6 and TRBJ2-7; a weak D match, TRBD2 (6 bases). CDR1 is SGHVS and CDR2 is FNYEAQ in the germline V gene. The V end lost 3 bases, the J end lost 7 bases, and 7 bases lay between the germline ends. The length of the CDR3 is 11 residues. The CDR3: CASSFGGEQYF. In DNA form, the CDR3 reads TGTGCCAGCAGCTTTGGGGGGGAGCAGTACTTC.

V gene TRBV5-1 combines with J gene TRBJ2-5; 13 bases map to TRBD2. The end of the DNA is better explained by TRBJ2-7, so the J call may be wrong. CDR1 and CDR2 from the germline V gene are SGHRS and YFSETQ. The CDR3 loop spans 16 amino acids. CDR3 in amino acids: CASSFATSGRSHEQYF. The CDR3 DNA sequence: TGCGCCAGCAGCTTTGCGACTAGCGGGAGGTCCCACGAGCAGTACTTC.

The V gene is TRBV5-1, the J gene TRBJ1-3, with D tentatively TRBD1 (5 bases). In germline, CDR1 is SGHRS, CDR2 YFSETQ. The CDR3 contains 16 residues. Trimming shortened V by 4 bases and J by 2 bases, and 16 bases separated the two germline ends. CDR3: CASSHLPGEAGNTIYF. In DNA form, the CDR3 reads TGCGCCAGCAGCCATCTGCCGGGGGAGGCTGGAAACACCATATATTTT.

With regard to this clone: Other DNA sequences in this specimen translate into the identical CDR3. The chain joins TRBV5-1 to TRBJ2-5, with D possibly TRBD2 on 6 matching bases. Trimming removed 2 bases at V and 5 bases at J, with 10 bases between. Germline CDR1 and CDR2: SGHRS and YFSETQ. The CDR3 spans 13 residues. CDR3 DNA: TGCGCCAGCAGCTTATCCGGGAGTGAGACCCAGTACTTC. Amino acids: CASSLSGSETQYF.